The 22 T cell receptor beta chains presented below share a single source sample, sequenced in a study of CD8 T cells in Susac syndrome. An amount of RNA that ranged from roughly 0.5 to 1 ug was reverse transcribed with random hexamers. TCRdb called the immunoSEQ multiplex PCR reads again in MiXCR, with one record for every CDR3 protein. Found here are some 300,000 distinct CDR3 sequences, 85% of them singletons; the top ten hold 0.2% to 0.25%. The sample consisted of CD8+ T cells from PBMCs. The origin of the receptors is a human donor with multiple sclerosis.

This chain uses TRBV6-5 with TRBJ2-2; D is uncertain. The V gene lost 7 bases and the J gene lost 1 base, with 13 bases spanning the gap. Germline V CDR1 and CDR2: MNHEY, SVGAGI. The CDR3 loop spans 15 amino acids. CDR3 loop: CASTTRPGNTGELFF. The DNA of the CDR3 is TGTGCCAGCACCACCCGCCCGGGGAACACCGGGGAGCTGTTTTTT.

V gene TRBV7-9 combines with J gene TRBJ2-1, with D possibly matching TRBD1 (5 bases). Germline CDR1 SEHNR, CDR2 FQNEAQ (reference sequence). The CDR3 totals 14 residues. Trimming removed 10 bases from V and 2 bases from J, with 15 bases in between. The CDR3 region has the DNA TGTGCCAATTTCAGGGCCACTCCCTACAATGAGCAGTTCTTC. Amino acid sequence: CANFRATPYNEQFF.

The chain is built from TRBV7-9 and TRBJ2-2, with 7 nucleotides matching TRBD2. The J segment lost 3 bases and the V segment lost 6 bases, leaving 7 bases of the junction unmatched. CDR3 length equals 15 residues. From germline, CDR1 is SEHNR and CDR2 FQNEAQ (reference sequence). CDR3 sequence: CASRGGSEDTGELFF. The CDR3 bases are TGTGCCAGCAGGGGCGGGAGTGAGGACACCGGGGAGCTGTTTTTT.

The V call is TRBV5-4, the J call TRBJ2-7; the D gene is possibly TRBD2 (6 bases). The CDR3 has 14 residues. Trimming shortened V by 3 bases and J by 2 bases, and 12 bases separated the two germline ends. The germline CDR1 and CDR2 sequences are SGHNT and YYREEE (reference sequence). As DNA, the CDR3 is TGTGCCAGCAGCTCCCGGGACTGGGCCTACGAGCAGTACTTC. Encoded protein: CASSSRDWAYEQYF.

This chain joins TRBV6-5 and TRBJ2-1, with 8 bases aligning to TRBD2. CDR1 is MNHEY and CDR2 is SVGAGI in the germline V gene. The CDR3 is 16 amino acids. Germline trimming cut 3 bases from V and 0 bases from J; bases unmatched to any gene: 4. The DNA for the CDR3 is TGTGCCAGCAGTTATTTAGCGGGATCCTCCTACAATGAGCAGTTCTTC. This encodes CASSYLAGSSYNEQFF.

This clonotype has a handful of counts. The chain combines TRBV30 with TRBJ1-1; D is unclear. The V gene lost 3 bases and the J gene lost 0 bases, with 5 bases spanning the gap. The CDR3 covers 12 residues. CDR1 is GTSNPN, CDR2 SVGIG, per germline (reference sequence). The CDR3 here is CAWRPMNTEAFF. The CDR3 bases are TGTGCCTGGAGACCCATGAACACTGAAGCTTTCTTT.

This clonotype was observed once. This chain connects TRBV4-1 to TRBJ2-1; 7 positions agree with TRBD2. The ends lost 1 base at V and 9 bases at J; junction bases unmatched: 12. The germline V gene has CDR1 MGHRA and CDR2 YSYEKL. The CDR3 has 16 residues. The CDR3 loop reads CASSQGVGLAVLEQFF. The CDR3 DNA reads as TGCGCCAGCAGCCAAGGAGTTGGGCTAGCGGTCCTTGAGCAGTTCTTC.

The J gene is TRBJ1-2, the V gene TRBV27; D is perhaps TRBD1 (6 bases). V was pared by 5 bases and J by 6 bases, with 19 bases between. Germline CDR1 reads MNHEY; CDR2 reads SMNVEV (reference sequence). The CDR3 covers 15 residues. DNA of the CDR3: TGTGCCAGCAGTGTAGACCTACGGGGGGCCAATGGCTACACCTTC. It specifies CASSVDLRGANGYTF.

This clonotype was recorded only once. The CDR3 sequence is CASSSVIGYGYTF. The CDR3 DNA sequence: TGTGCCAGCAGCTCTGTAATAGGGTATGGCTACACCTTC. The V gene is TRBV12-3 or TRBV12-4, the J gene TRBJ1-2; D is undetermined. The ends were cut back, 6 bases at V and 5 bases at J, with 13 bases in the middle. The length of the CDR3 is 13 residues.

This chain connects TRBV20-1 to TRBJ2-1; D might be TRBD2 (5 bases). This CDR3 comprises 18 residues. Germline V lookup: CDR1 DFQATT, CDR2 SNEGSKA (reference sequence). The ends were cut back, 0 bases at V and 3 bases at J, with 21 bases in the middle. CDR3 residues: CSARDLYNGEALYNEQFF. The CDR3 coding sequence is TGCAGTGCTAGAGACCTTTACAACGGGGAAGCCCTCTACAATGAGCAGTTCTTC.

The rearrangement links TRBV20-1 to TRBJ2-7, with TRBD1 identical over 7 bases. The CDR3 is 13 amino acids. The junction had 5 bases not matched to a gene; V was cut back by 3 bases and J by 3 bases. Germline V lookup: CDR1 DFQATT, CDR2 SNEGSKA (reference sequence). The CDR3 here is CSARWDSVYEQYF. The CDR3 DNA sequence: TGCAGTGCTAGGTGGGACAGCGTCTACGAGCAGTACTTC.

The V gene is TRBV5-1, the J gene TRBJ2-3; 12 positions agree with TRBD2. J lost 1 base, V lost 7 bases, and 4 bases had no gene match. This CDR3 has 15 residues. The germline gives CDR1 SGHRS, CDR2 YFSETQ. The CDR3: CASGLAGRGTDTQYF. As DNA, the CDR3 is TGCGCCAGCGGACTAGCGGGGAGAGGCACAGATACGCAGTATTTT.

The CDR3 DNA sequence: TGCGCCAGCAGGTTCGTCAATGAGCAGTTCTTC. This encodes CASRFVNEQFF. The chain employs TRBV10-2 and TRBJ2-1, with D unresolved. Germline V lookup: CDR1 WSHSY, CDR2 SAAADI. The CDR3 totals 11 residues. V lost 6 bases to trimming and J lost 6 bases, with 6 bases between them.

The chain couples TRBV6-2 or TRBV6-3 to TRBJ2-7, with D unresolved. The V and J ends lost 2 bases and 7 bases respectively, with 15 bases between them. Per the germline V gene, CDR1 is MNHEY and CDR2 is SVGEGT. The CDR3 runs 14 residues. The CDR3: CASSYGTFVGEQYF. In DNA, the CDR3 is TGTGCCAGCAGTTACGGAACGTTTGTAGGGGAGCAGTACTTC.

The chain has TRBV7-2 and TRBJ1-1; D may be TRBD1 (6 bases). V was trimmed by 2 bases and J by 5 bases, leaving 15 bases between them. The CDR3 length is 15 residues. Germline V gene data show CDR1 as SGHTA and CDR2 as FQGNSA. The CDR3 region has the DNA TGTGCCAGCAGCTTATGGGGAACCAGGGGAACTGAAGCTTTCTTT. Translation: CASSLWGTRGTEAFF.

A note on this clonotype: Relative to the germline gene, one junction end is altered; a read error may explain this. This sequence joins TRBV6-2 or TRBV6-3 and TRBJ2-2; no clear D gene. This CDR3 is built from 12 residues. The V gene's germline CDR1 is MNHEY and CDR2 SVGEGT. CDR3 coding DNA: TGTACCAGCAGCATTGACACCGGGGAGCTGTTTTTT. This codes for CTSSIDTGELFF.

The V gene is TRBV27, the J gene TRBJ2-7; 8 bases line up with TRBD2. The CDR3 is made up of 13 amino acids. Germline V lookup: CDR1 MNHEY, CDR2 SMNVEV (reference sequence). V lost 3 bases to trimming and J lost 6 bases; unmatched junction nucleotides: 4. CDR3 protein: CASSFPGGFEQYF. CDR3 nucleotides: TGTGCCAGCAGTTTCCCGGGAGGGTTCGAGCAGTACTTC.

The chain is built from TRBV28 and TRBJ1-1; D remains unclear. CDR3 length: 12 residues. The germline CDR1 and CDR2 sequences are MDHEN and SYDVKM. Trimming removed 4 bases from V and 6 bases from J, with 9 bases in between. The CDR3 region is CASSSWRAEAFF. The CDR3, as DNA: TGTGCCAGCAGTTCCTGGAGAGCTGAAGCTTTCTTT.

The chain has TRBV10-1 and TRBJ2-2; D remains unclear. V was shortened by 5 bases and J by 3 bases, with 7 bases between the two germline ends. CDR1 WNHNN and CDR2 SYGVQD come from the germline V gene (reference sequence). The CDR3 spans 13 residues. This CDR3 reads CASSSSYTGELFF. The CDR3 bases are TGCGCCAGCAGTTCTAGTTACACCGGGGAGCTGTTTTTT.

V and J are TRBV5-4 and TRBJ1-2, with TRBD1 matching over 8 bases. The germline CDR1 and CDR2 sequences are SGHNT and YYREEE (reference sequence). Trimming cost V 4 bases and J 3 bases; bases outside gene matches: 11. This CDR3 is 16 amino acids long. The CDR3 DNA reads as TGTGCCAGCAGCGAAGAGACAGGGGACGCTGACTATGGCTACACCTTC. It yields the protein CASSEETGDADYGYTF.

The chain recombines TRBV11-3 with TRBJ2-2; possibly TRBD1 for D (5 bases). V lost 3 bases to trimming and J lost 1 base, with 9 bases between them. This CDR3 has 15 amino acids. The germline CDR1 and CDR2 sequences are SGHNT and YENEEA. The CDR3 coding sequence is TGTGCCAGCAGCTTCGAGCAGGGGAACACCGGGGAGCTGTTTTTT. It translates to CASSFEQGNTGELFF.

This clonotype was counted only a few times. The V and J genes are TRBV7-2 and TRBJ2-7, with D unresolved. The CDR3 spans 16 residues. V lost 1 base to trimming and J lost 3 bases, with 16 bases between them. Germline V gives CDR1 SGHTA, CDR2 FQGNSA. The CDR3 bases are TGTGCCAGCAGCTTAGGTGGACGTTTCCTGGGCTACGAGCAGTACTTC. Protein sequence: CASSLGGRFLGYEQYF.